These T cell receptor beta chains were read from a single sample in a study of response to subunit inactivated influenza vaccine. From the RT-PCR reads, TCRdb called clonotypes with MiXCR, one entry per CDR3 protein. The table lists more than 700,000 distinct CDR3 sequences, approximately 21% of them singletons. The sequencing here drew on PBMCs from blood, taken 5 to 6 days after vaccination. The receptor source for this set is a man aged 50 to 59 who received an inactivated influenza vaccine. CDR3s include the opening cysteine and the closing phenylalanine or tryptophan. The order of the fields is J gene, V gene, D gene, clone size, CDR3 protein, CDR3 DNA. D genes are given only for firm matches. Clone size is not always given. Where it is, it says once, few, many or a class for expanded clones.

J gene: TRBJ1-1
V gene: TRBV20-1
D gene: NA
clone size: few
CDR3 protein: CSARATGNTEAFF
CDR3 DNA: TGCAGTGCTAGGGCAACAGGAAACACTGAAGCTTTCTTT

J gene: TRBJ2-4
V gene: TRBV4-3
D gene: TRBD1
clone size: NA
CDR3 protein: CASSQARQGITNIQYF
CDR3 DNA: TGCGCCAGCAGCCAAGCCCGACAGGGGATTACGAACATTCAGTACTTC

J gene: TRBJ2-1
V gene: TRBV29-1
D gene: TRBD2
clone size: few
CDR3 protein: CSVELAGPPYNEQFF
CDR3 DNA: TGCAGCGTTGAACTAGCGGGGCCTCCCTACAATGAGCAGTTCTTC

J gene: TRBJ1-6
V gene: TRBV11-2
D gene: NA
clone size: NA
CDR3 protein: CASSRSTGRRNSPLHF
CDR3 DNA: TGTGCCAGCAGCCGCTCGACGGGACGAAGGAATTCACCCCTCCACTTT

J gene: TRBJ2-2
V gene: TRBV21-1
D gene: NA
clone size: few
CDR3 protein: CARQGLAGTGELFF
CDR3 DNA: TGTGCCAGACAGGGACTAGCGGGAACCGGGGAGCTGTTTTTT

J gene: TRBJ2-7
V gene: TRBV3-1
D gene: NA
clone size: NA
CDR3 protein: CASSQLSSYEQYF
CDR3 DNA: TGTGCCAGCAGCCAGCTAAGCTCCTACGAGCAGTACTTC

J gene: TRBJ2-1
V gene: TRBV12-3/TRBV12-4
D gene: NA
clone size: many
CDR3 protein: CASSLRDFGVF
CDR3 DNA: TGTGCCAGCAGTCTAAGGGACTTTGGGGTTTTC

J gene: TRBJ2-7
V gene: TRBV5-6
D gene: NA
clone size: few
CDR3 protein: CASEAAGRDEQYF
CDR3 DNA: TGTGCCAGCGAAGCGGCAGGGCGCGACGAGCAGTACTTC

J gene: TRBJ2-5
V gene: TRBV3-1
D gene: NA
clone size: few
CDR3 protein: CASSQVEGTQYF
CDR3 DNA: TGTGCCAGCAGCCAAGTGGAGGGGACCCAGTACTTC

J gene: TRBJ2-1
V gene: TRBV20-1
D gene: TRBD2
clone size: few
CDR3 protein: CSATDPLAGPSLSSYNEQFF
CDR3 DNA: TGCAGTGCGACAGACCCTCTAGCGGGCCCCTCCCTGAGCTCCTACAATGAGCAGTTCTTC

J gene: TRBJ2-5
V gene: TRBV12-3/TRBV12-4
D gene: NA
clone size: many
CDR3 protein: CASSASEIQETQYF
CDR3 DNA: TGTGCCAGCAGTGCCTCAGAGATCCAAGAGACCCAGTACTTC

J gene: TRBJ2-7
V gene: TRBV20-1
D gene: NA
clone size: NA
CDR3 protein: CSATGSSHYEQYF
CDR3 DNA: TGCAGTGCCACGGGATCGAGTCACTACGAGCAGTACTTC

J gene: TRBJ2-3
V gene: TRBV28
D gene: NA
clone size: NA
CDR3 protein: CASSFTQGTTDTQYF
CDR3 DNA: TGTGCCAGCAGTTTCACGCAGGGGACCACAGATACGCAGTATTTT

J gene: TRBJ2-5
V gene: TRBV18
D gene: NA
clone size: few
CDR3 protein: CASSRTPGAQETQYF
CDR3 DNA: TGTGCCAGCTCACGAACCCCCGGCGCGCAAGAGACCCAGTACTTC

J gene: TRBJ1-1
V gene: TRBV20-1
D gene: NA
clone size: NA
CDR3 protein: CSARALRETNTEAFF
CDR3 DNA: TGCAGTGCTAGAGCATTACGAGAGACGAACACTGAAGCTTTCTTT